The TCR beta chain under discussion was sequenced for a study of breast tumors, draining lymph nodes, adjacent tissues. TCRdb re-called the multiplex PCR reads with MiXCR, one entry per CDR3 protein. The sample holds under 250,000 distinct CDR3 sequences, less than 40% seen once. Per the germline V gene, CDR1 is MNHEY and CDR2 is SVGEGT. The CDR3 spans 12 residues. The ends were cut back, 0 bases at V and 8 bases at J, with 7 bases in the middle. Axillary draining lymph nodes of breast cancer patients supplied the node samples. In this sample, this clonotype turned up a few times. A much bigger clone sits one base away, suggesting this may be a read error.

This sequence joins TRBV6-2 or TRBV6-3 and TRBJ1-2; D remains ambiguous. Sequencing was carried out using axillary lymph node tissue. This sequence was found in a female donor with breast cancer. Some clones in this sample may be carry-over from other donors' samples. CDR3 in DNA: TGTGCCAGCAGTTACTCCCCAACAGGCTACACCTTC. Translated, it gives CASSYSPTGYTF.